Below are 6 T cell receptor beta chains sequenced from a single sample in a study of T cell responses to AZD1222 COVID-19 vaccine. Sequencing used immunoSEQ multiplex PCR; TCRdb keeps in-frame clones, though not all of them. The sample contains around 150,000 clones, about 80% of which appear only once. This sample comprised peripheral blood, obtained on day 0 of AZD1222 vaccination. The receptors originated from an adult in good health.

This chain uses TRBV6-2 or TRBV6-3 with TRBJ2-7; TRBD1 agrees at 11 bases. From germline, CDR1 is MNHEY and CDR2 SVGEGT. This CDR3 is 15 amino acids long. V trimming: 0 bases; J trimming: 4 bases; junction bases outside the gene matches: 2. The CDR3 DNA reads as TGTGCCAGCAGTTACTCGGGGGACAGGGGGTACGAGCAGTACTTC. It encodes CASSYSGDRGYEQYF.

The V call is TRBV29-1, the J call TRBJ1-3; 9 bases are a match to TRBD1. This CDR3 spans 15 amino acids. Germline-derived CDR1 and CDR2 are SQVTM and ANQGSEA. V was pared by 6 bases and J by 1 base, with 7 bases of the junction left unmatched. The CDR3 region is CSVRDRVTSGNTIYF. CDR3 nucleotide sequence: TGCAGCGTCCGGGACAGGGTAACTTCTGGAAACACCATATATTTT.

This sequence joins TRBV3-1 (or the pseudogene TRBV3-2) and TRBJ2-7; D might be TRBD1 (6 bases). CDR3 length: 15 residues. Germline V gene sequence: CDR1 LGHDT, CDR2 YNNKEL (reference sequence). Trimming removed 1 base from V and 4 bases from J, with 14 bases in between. The CDR3 DNA is TGTGCCAGCAGCCAAGGGCCCGGGACACAGTACGAGCAGTACTTC. This sequence encodes CASSQGPGTQYEQYF.

This clone occurred a few times. The chain uses TRBV28 and TRBJ1-1, with TRBD1 matching 8 bases. The CDR3 is 14 residues long. The ends lost 3 bases at V and 12 bases at J; junction bases unmatched: 12. In germline, CDR1 is MDHEN, CDR2 SYDVKM. The CDR3 DNA follows: TGTGCCAGCAGTTTCGAAGGGCTCAGGGACAGGACTTTCTTT. This codes for CASSFEGLRDRTFF.

The chain uses TRBV28 and TRBJ1-2, with D perhaps TRBD1 (6 bases). There are 13 residues in the CDR3. Germline-derived CDR1 and CDR2 are MDHEN and SYDVKM. V was shortened by 3 bases and J by 2 bases, with 7 bases between the two germline ends. The CDR3 sequence: CASSFRGNYGYTF. CDR3 in DNA: TGTGCCAGCAGTTTCAGGGGAAACTATGGCTACACCTTC.

This chain connects TRBV21-1 to TRBJ2-1; TRBD1 is taken as the D call from the table, unchecked against the DNA. TRBV21-1 is termed a pseudogene. This CDR3 spans 17 amino acids. CDR3 sequence reads: CASSSGEGALGTNEQFF. In DNA form, the CDR3 reads TGTGCCAGCAGCTCAGGAGAGGGGGCCCTGGGGACAAATGAGCAGTTCTTC.